This T cell receptor (beta chain) was observed in a study of blood T cell repertoires in COVID-19 (dated by TCRdb to 2020 to 2022). Study-level background: The collaborator samples originated in the United States, Italy and Spain and spanned the acute and convalescent phases of COVID-19. Samples were obtained from the ongoing ImmuneRACE study (first 160 participants) and from over a thousand subjects provided by 6 global collaborators. Where available, HLA class I and class II types were taken from metadata supplied by the sample provider and were not determined by assay-based typing. The prospective study material was composed of cDNA or gDNA derived from T cells, B-cell-depleted T cells, or PBMCs. The dataset comprised deeply sampled blood TCRbeta repertoires from subjects exposed to, actively infected with, or recovered from COVID-19. Nearly every sample came with metadata listing a de-identified subject ID, COVID-19 status, age in years and sex. A freely available public database, intended as a resource for researchers studying the immune response to SARS-CoV-2, is where the repertoires were released. Findings and caveats that apply to the study as a whole: How much clinical and demographic metadata was included differed by source and by participant, and the metadata was provided uncurated.

About this clone: What antigen it recognizes has not been identified. No qualities accompany the bases; no much larger clone lies one base away.

TCRbeta CDR3 regions were amplified from genomic DNA using the immunoSEQ Assay, a bias-controlled multiplex PCR. The source study handled its data this way. Nucleated cell counts per sample were estimated from amplification of reference gene primers within the assay. To quantify the absolute abundance of each unique TCRbeta CDR3 rearrangement, sequence reads were collapsed and filtered. For each sample, productive Simpson clonality was calculated as the square root of Simpson's diversity index across productive rearrangements. This immuneACCESS table, as held by TCRdb, lists in-frame sequences with V and J called but not all clones. Of the missing ones, under half trace to an unresolved V gene in checked studies; the others have no known cause. V, J and clone size are those of that table, while D and trimming were read from the DNA. This sample comprises 150,000 to 200,000 clones, 70% to 90% of them detected only once. Roughly 3% of the sample comes from the top ten.

Each collaborating institution followed its own protocols to collect whole blood in K2EDTA tubes. For TCRbeta analysis, collaborators shipped samples as frozen whole blood, isolated PBMCs, or DNA extracted from either of those sample types. The CDR3, from cysteine to phenylalanine, totals 15 residues. Of all the DNA, just the CDR3 is kept, 45 bases in frame from base 1. Trimming removed 3 bases from V and 7 bases from J; the gene matches leave 6 bases unexplained. As encoded in the germline V gene (reference sequence), CDR1 is SEHNR while CDR2 is FQNEAQ. The sequence joins TRBV7-9 to TRBJ2-1; TRBD2 matches 10 bases in the middle. This sequence originates from a man aged 60-69 years with acute or convalescent COVID-19. Specimen: peripheral blood. Read as DNA, the sequence is TGTGCCAGCAGCTTCTTAGCGGGAGGCATAAATGAGCAGTTCTTC. Its coded protein is CASSFLAGGINEQFF.